The 32 T cell receptor beta chains below come from one sample, sequenced in a study of neurological immune-mediated disorders. Using its own MiXCR run on the 5' RACE reads, TCRdb lists one record per CDR3 protein. Of about 120,000 distinct CDR3 sequences in the sample, roughly 3.2% were seen once. Sequencing was carried out using PBMCs. These receptors were taken from a woman aged 25 to 45 with multiple sclerosis.

This clonotype was detected many times. V gene TRBV7-9 combines with J gene TRBJ2-2; no reliable D call. V gave up 1 base and J gave up 1 base, with 4 bases separating them. This CDR3 is built from 14 residues. Germline V gene lookup returns CDR1 SEHNR and CDR2 FQNEAQ (reference sequence). DNA for the CDR3: TGTGCCAGCAGCTTAGGGGAGAACACCGGGGAGCTGTTTTTT. Its translation: CASSLGENTGELFF.

This clonotype was counted many times. This chain uses TRBV10-3 with TRBJ2-1; tentative D call: TRBD1 (5 bases). The germline CDR1 and CDR2 sequences are ENHRY and SYGVKD. Trimming left V 2 bases short and J 2 bases short, with 10 bases between. The CDR3 totals 15 residues. CDR3 sequence reads: CAISEGAHTYNEQFF. As DNA, the CDR3 is TGTGCCATCAGTGAGGGGGCACACACCTACAATGAGCAGTTCTTC.

This clonotype came up many times. The chain employs TRBV20-1 and TRBJ2-5; TRBD2 might be the D (6 bases). Germline-derived CDR1 and CDR2 are DFQATT and SNEGSKA (reference sequence). V was pared by 1 base and J by 4 bases, with 7 bases between. This CDR3 has 12 amino acids. CDR3 sequence reads: CSARASAETQYF. In DNA, the CDR3 is TGCAGTGCTAGAGCTAGCGCAGAGACCCAGTACTTC.

This clonotype was counted many times. The chain carries TRBV9 and TRBJ1-2, with TRBD1 matching over 7 bases. V shed 4 bases, J shed 4 bases, and the junction held 10 bases outside the gene matches. The germline CDR1 and CDR2 sequences are SGDLS and YYNGEE. The CDR3 is made up of 15 amino acids. The CDR3 nucleotides read TGTGCCAGCAGCACGAGTCAGGGGGAGGGCTATGGCTACACCTTC. It encodes CASSTSQGEGYGYTF.

At least ten counts were recorded for this clonotype. The chain recombines TRBV5-6 with TRBJ1-5, with D perhaps TRBD1 (5 bases). This CDR3 comprises 13 residues. Germline CDR1 and CDR2: SGHDT and YYEEEE. V was pared by 4 bases and J by 7 bases, with 12 bases between. The CDR3, as DNA: TGTGCCAGCAGCAACGGGGGTGGGCAGCCCCAGCATTTT. This codes for CASSNGGGQPQHF.

This clonotype showed up many times. The V and J genes are TRBV7-9 and TRBJ1-1; TRBD1 matches at 9 bases. Germline lookup yields CDR1 SEHNR and CDR2 FQNEAQ (reference sequence). The V and J ends lost 8 bases and 8 bases, in that order; junction bases with no gene match: 12. This CDR3 spans 14 amino acids. CDR3: CASGGQGLPIEAFF. The CDR3 DNA reads TGTGCCAGCGGGGGACAGGGTCTCCCTATAGAAGCTTTCTTT. Based on the CDR3 plus reference TRBV7-9 and TRBJ1-1, the full variable domain is DTGVSQNPRHKITKRGQNVTFRCDPISEHNRLYWYRQTLGQGPEFLTYFQNEAQLEKSRLLSDRFSAERPKGSFSTLEIQRTEQGDSAMYLCASGGQGLPIEAFFGQGTRLTVV.

In this sample, this clonotype turned up many times. Written as DNA, the CDR3 is TGCGCCAGCAGCTCGGACAGGGGGCCTGAGCAGTTCTTC. Its translation: CASSSDRGPEQFF. The chain joins TRBV5-1 to TRBJ2-1; 11 bases fit TRBD1. The CDR3 has 13 residues. V trimming: 3 bases; J trimming: 9 bases; junction bases outside the gene matches: 2. Looked up from germline, CDR1 is SGHRS and CDR2 is YFSETQ.

This clonotype appeared many times. The chain is built from TRBV2 and TRBJ1-1; unclear D gene. The CDR3 has 14 amino acids. The germline V and J ends were trimmed by 4 bases and 2 bases, with 11 bases remaining between them. Germline V lookup: CDR1 SNHLY, CDR2 FYNNEI. The CDR3 bases are TGTGCCAGCAGTGTCGTAGCCGGAAACACTGAAGCTTTCTTT. Translating it yields CASSVVAGNTEAFF. Based on the CDR3 plus reference TRBV2 and TRBJ1-1, the full variable domain is EPEVTQTPSHQVTQMGQEVILRCVPISNHLYFYWYRQILGQKVEFLVSFYNNEISEKSEIFDDQFSVERPDGSNFTLKIRSTKLEDSAMYFCASSVVAGNTEAFFGQGTRLTVV.

This clonotype was detected a few times. The J gene is TRBJ2-7, the V gene TRBV6-1; the D gene is possibly TRBD2 (6 bases). The germline V gene encodes CDR1 MNHNS and CDR2 SASEGT. This CDR3 has 17 amino acids. V lost 3 bases, J lost 4 bases, and 22 bases lay in between. The CDR3: CASSERGRTISGYEQYF. CDR3 DNA: TGTGCCAGCAGTGAGCGGGGTCGAACGATTTCGGGGTACGAGCAGTACTTC.

This clonotype was observed many times. This chain uses TRBV7-2 with TRBJ1-1; no firm D call. V was clipped by 3 bases and J by 6 bases, with 14 bases between them. The CDR3 has 14 amino acids. CDR1 and CDR2 (germline): SGHTA, FQGNSA. The CDR3 DNA sequence: TGTGCCAGCAGCTTGAGTCGGCCGATGCCTGAAGCTTTCTTT. Residues: CASSLSRPMPEAFF.

This clonotype came up many times. This sequence joins TRBV15 and TRBJ2-1; a weak D match, TRBD2 (5 bases). CDR1 and CDR2 (germline): LNHNV, YYDKDF (reference sequence). Trimming left V 5 bases short and J 9 bases short, with 14 bases between. The CDR3 consists of 13 residues. In nucleotides, the CDR3 is TGTGCCACCAGCCTAGGAGCGGCAAGTGAGCAGTTCTTC. It is translated as CATSLGAASEQFF.

In its sample, this clonotype was seen many times. The chain couples TRBV7-2 to TRBJ2-2; D uncertain. The CDR3 extends over 15 amino acids. Germline assignment: CDR1 SGHTA and CDR2 FQGNSA. V lost 3 bases, J lost 8 bases, and 16 bases lay in between. The CDR3 loop reads CASSFSTRRLGELFF. For the CDR3, the DNA is TGTGCCAGCAGCTTCTCGACCCGTCGGTTGGGGGAGCTGTTTTTT.

This clonotype came up many times. The chain uses TRBV14 and TRBJ2-7, with D uncertain. The length of the CDR3 is 14 residues. Trimming left V 0 bases short and J 3 bases short, with 9 bases between. Germline CDR1 SGHDN, CDR2 FVKESK. The CDR3 sequence is CASSQDWSVYEQYF. CDR3 nucleotide sequence: TGTGCCAGCAGCCAAGACTGGTCTGTCTACGAGCAGTACTTC.

This clonotype occurred many times. V gene TRBV18 combines with J gene TRBJ2-1, with D possibly matching TRBD2 (5 bases). Between the trimmed V and J ends, which lost 3 bases and 12 bases, there was a span of 9 bases. The CDR3 spans 11 residues. CDR1 is KGHSH, CDR2 LQKENI, per germline. For the CDR3, the DNA is TGTGCCAGCTCACCGTCAAGCGGGCAGTTCTTC. It codes for CASSPSSGQFF.

This clonotype was found many times. The chain has TRBV29-1 and TRBJ2-1, with D perhaps TRBD1 (5 bases). CDR3 length: 16 residues. Trimming removed 0 bases from V and 1 base from J, with 13 bases in between. Germline CDR1 is SQVTM and CDR2 is ANQGSEA. The CDR3 reads CSVEDPRAQSYNEQFF. The CDR3 region has the DNA TGCAGCGTTGAAGATCCCAGGGCGCAGTCCTACAATGAGCAGTTCTTC.

This clonotype was counted ten times or more. The chain uses TRBV12-3 or TRBV12-4 and TRBJ1-1; D call uncertain. The germline V and J ends were trimmed by 1 base and 1 base, with 7 bases remaining between them. This CDR3 comprises 14 residues. The CDR3 nucleotides are TGTGCCAGCAGTTTAGGAGAAGAGAACACTGAAGCTTTCTTT. It encodes CASSLGEENTEAFF.

This clonotype was detected many times. This chain connects TRBV20-1 to TRBJ1-2, with D unclear. V lost 3 bases and J lost 0, with 8 bases in between. The length of the CDR3 is 13 residues. Per germline, CDR1 DFQATT and CDR2 SNEGSKA (reference sequence). CDR3 protein: CSASQLANYGYTF. In DNA, the CDR3 is TGCAGTGCTAGTCAGTTAGCTAACTATGGCTACACCTTC.

The sample holds many counts of this clonotype. The gene calls are TRBV7-6 and TRBJ2-1, with 10 bases lining up with TRBD2. The germline gives CDR1 SGHVS, CDR2 FNYEAQ. The trim removed 1 base at V and 1 base at J, leaving 10 bases unmatched. The CDR3 has 19 residues. DNA for the CDR3: TGTGCCAGCAGCTTAGGCAGTAGGGGGACTAGCGTGTCCTACAATGAGCAGTTCTTC. Protein sequence: CASSLGSRGTSVSYNEQFF.

This clonotype appeared many times. V is TRBV3-1 and J is TRBJ1-1; 7 bases map to TRBD1. J was trimmed by 2 bases and V by 1 base; bases with no gene match: 7. CDR3 length: 16 amino acids. CDR1 is LGHDT and CDR2 is YNNKEL in the germline V gene (reference sequence). Here the CDR3 reads CASSQVEGAVNTEAFF. The CDR3, as DNA: TGTGCCAGCAGCCAAGTGGAGGGGGCGGTAAACACTGAAGCTTTCTTT.

This clonotype appeared many times. This chain uses TRBV20-1 with TRBJ2-1, with 7 bases matching TRBD2. From germline, CDR1 is DFQATT and CDR2 SNEGSKA (reference sequence). The CDR3 is 15 residues long. After removal of 3 bases from V and 2 bases from J, the junction contained 7 bases not matched to a gene. CDR3 amino acids: CSARVVTSPYNEQFF. CDR3 nucleotide sequence: TGCAGTGCTAGGGTAGTGACTAGCCCCTACAATGAGCAGTTCTTC.

Ten or more counts support this clonotype. The J gene is TRBJ2-1, the V gene TRBV5-1; no clear D. This CDR3 has 15 residues. Germline lookup yields CDR1 SGHRS and CDR2 YFSETQ. V was trimmed by 4 bases and J by 0 bases, leaving 11 bases between them. DNA of the CDR3: TGCGCCAGCAGCAAGGGCAGGAGCTCCTACAATGAGCAGTTCTTC. Translation: CASSKGRSSYNEQFF.

This clonotype was seen repeatedly, ten times or more. The chain has TRBV3-1 and TRBJ1-2; no clear D gene. Trimming took off 3 bases at V and 5 bases at J, with 13 bases between the two ends. There are 14 residues in the CDR3. The germline V gene encodes CDR1 LGHDT and CDR2 YNNKEL (reference sequence). In DNA form, the CDR3 reads TGTGCCAGCAGCCAGGGTGGAATGTTTTATGGCTACACCTTC. This gives the protein CASSQGGMFYGYTF.

The chain couples TRBV15 to TRBJ1-5, with 8 bases that match TRBD1. Germline values: CDR1 LNHNV, CDR2 YYDKDF (reference sequence). This CDR3 has 18 residues. J was trimmed by 5 bases and V by 2 bases; bases with no gene match: 14. The chain's CDR3 is CATSRTQDRARVDQPQHF. The CDR3 DNA sequence: TGTGCCACCAGCAGAACCCAGGACAGGGCAAGGGTAGATCAGCCCCAGCATTTT.

This clonotype was observed many times. V and J are TRBV7-2 and TRBJ1-1; TRBD1 aligns across 11 bases. The germline gives CDR1 SGHTA, CDR2 FQGNSA. The trim removed 3 bases at V and 0 bases at J, leaving 15 bases unmatched. This CDR3 spans 20 amino acids. The CDR3 nucleotides read TGTGCCAGCAGCTTTCGAACCCTGGGACAGGGGGTTCCACTGAACACTGAAGCTTTCTTT. Residues: CASSFRTLGQGVPLNTEAFF.

This clonotype was seen at least ten times. The chain links TRBV18 to TRBJ1-1; possibly TRBD1 for D (5 bases). Per the germline V gene, CDR1 is KGHSH and CDR2 is LQKENI. Trimming left V 5 bases short and J 0 bases short, with 13 bases between. This CDR3 has 15 residues. The CDR3 spells CASSTRTLMNTEAFF. In DNA form, the CDR3 reads TGTGCCAGCTCAACAAGGACACTAATGAACACTGAAGCTTTCTTT.

In its sample, this clonotype was seen many times. J is TRBJ2-3 and V is TRBV6-6; D unclear. The V end lost 2 bases, the J end lost 1 base, and 4 bases lay between the germline ends. Germline V gene data show CDR1 as MNHNY and CDR2 as SVGAGI (reference sequence). The CDR3 sequence is 13 residues long. CDR3 DNA sequence: TGTGCCAGCAGTTACCGAGGCACAGATACGCAGTATTTT. It codes for CASSYRGTDTQYF.

The table lists this clonotype with many counts. The chain carries TRBV30 and TRBJ1-1; D might be TRBD1 (6 bases). CDR3 length: 12 amino acids. V was pared by 0 bases and J by 6 bases, with 8 bases between. CDR1 and CDR2 (germline): GTSNPN, SVGIG (reference sequence). This CDR3 is CAWSVRGAEAFF. CDR3 coding DNA: TGTGCCTGGAGTGTCAGGGGTGCTGAAGCTTTCTTT. The entire variable domain, with the rest obtained from reference TRBV30 and TRBJ1-1, is as follows: SQTIHQWPATLVQPVGSPLSLECTVEGTSNPNLYWYRQAAGRGLQLLFYSVGIGQISSEVPQNLSASRPQDRQFILSSKKLLLSDSGFYLCAWSVRGAEAFFGQGTRLTVV.

This clonotype was seen repeatedly, ten times or more. The chain links TRBV20-1 to TRBJ1-1, with 12 nucleotides matching TRBD1. J lost 1 base, V lost 6 bases, and 3 bases had no gene match. Germline V gene data show CDR1 as DFQATT and CDR2 as SNEGSKA (reference sequence). The CDR3 spans 14 residues. CDR3 residues: CSARDRGRNTEAFF. CDR3 DNA sequence: TGCAGTGCCCGGGACAGGGGGCGGAACACTGAAGCTTTCTTT.

Many counts were recorded for this clonotype. This sequence joins TRBV7-2 and TRBJ2-4; D unclear. Per the germline V gene, CDR1 is SGHTA and CDR2 is FQGNSA. The V end was cut by 4 bases, the J end by 5 bases, with 18 bases between. The CDR3 runs 16 residues. The CDR3 sequence: CASSSGVSVLENIQYF. The CDR3 coding sequence is TGTGCCAGCAGCTCGGGCGTGTCTGTTTTAGAAAACATTCAGTACTTC.

This clonotype occurred many times. The J gene is TRBJ1-3, the V gene TRBV20-1, with no clear D. Germline CDR1 and CDR2: DFQATT and SNEGSKA (reference sequence). The CDR3 spans 13 residues. The ends were cut back, 3 bases at V and 3 bases at J, with 9 bases in the middle. Here the CDR3 reads CSARKGGGNTIYF. The CDR3 nucleotides are TGCAGTGCTAGGAAGGGTGGTGGAAACACCATATATTTT.

This clonotype was seen ten or more times. The J gene is TRBJ1-2, the V gene TRBV6-5; TRBD1 is a possible D gene (5 bases). In germline, CDR1 is MNHEY, CDR2 SVGAGI. V dropped 6 bases and J dropped 3 bases, with 8 bases sitting between them. The length of the CDR3 is 12 residues. DNA for the CDR3: TGTGCCAGCAGCAGGGCAGACTATGGCTACACCTTC. Its protein is CASSRADYGYTF.

This clonotype was picked up many times. The J gene is TRBJ2-5, the V gene TRBV20-1; 7 nucleotides align to TRBD2. The trim removed 3 bases at V and 1 base at J, leaving 11 bases unmatched. The germline V gene has CDR1 DFQATT and CDR2 SNEGSKA (reference sequence). CDR3 size: 16 residues. CDR3: CSASLGPSGTQETQYF. DNA for the CDR3: TGCAGTGCTAGTTTGGGGCCTAGCGGAACCCAAGAGACCCAGTACTTC.